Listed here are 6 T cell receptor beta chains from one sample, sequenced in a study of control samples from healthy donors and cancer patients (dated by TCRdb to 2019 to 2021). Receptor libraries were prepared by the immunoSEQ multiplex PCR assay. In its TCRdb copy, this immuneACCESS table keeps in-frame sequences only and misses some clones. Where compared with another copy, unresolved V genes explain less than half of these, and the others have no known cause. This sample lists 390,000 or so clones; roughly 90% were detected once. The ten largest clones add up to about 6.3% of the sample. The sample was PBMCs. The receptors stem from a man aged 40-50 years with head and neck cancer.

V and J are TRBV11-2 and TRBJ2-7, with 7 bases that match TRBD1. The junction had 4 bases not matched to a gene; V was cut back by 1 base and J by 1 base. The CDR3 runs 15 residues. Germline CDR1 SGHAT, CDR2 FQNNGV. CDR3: CASSLGQGRSYEQYF. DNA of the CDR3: TGTGCCAGCAGCTTAGGACAGGGTAGATCCTACGAGCAGTACTTC.

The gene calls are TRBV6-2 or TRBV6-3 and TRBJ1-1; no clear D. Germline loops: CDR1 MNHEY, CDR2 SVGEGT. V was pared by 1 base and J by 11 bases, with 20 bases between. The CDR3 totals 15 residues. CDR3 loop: CASSYFHAPNYLAFF. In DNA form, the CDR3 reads TGTGCCAGCAGTTACTTCCATGCGCCAAACTATTTGGCTTTCTTT.

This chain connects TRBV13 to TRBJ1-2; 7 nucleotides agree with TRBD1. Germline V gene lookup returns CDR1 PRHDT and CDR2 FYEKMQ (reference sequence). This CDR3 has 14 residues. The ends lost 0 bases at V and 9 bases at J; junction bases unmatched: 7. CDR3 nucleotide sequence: TGTGCCAGCAGCTTAGGTCGAGGGGGCAGTAGCTACACCTTC. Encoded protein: CASSLGRGGSSYTF.

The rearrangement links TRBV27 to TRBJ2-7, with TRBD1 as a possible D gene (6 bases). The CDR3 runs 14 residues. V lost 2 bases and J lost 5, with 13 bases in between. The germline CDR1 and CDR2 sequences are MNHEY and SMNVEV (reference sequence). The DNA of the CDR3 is TGTGCCAGCAGTTTAGACAGGAACGGAGACGAGCAGTACTTC. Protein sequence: CASSLDRNGDEQYF.

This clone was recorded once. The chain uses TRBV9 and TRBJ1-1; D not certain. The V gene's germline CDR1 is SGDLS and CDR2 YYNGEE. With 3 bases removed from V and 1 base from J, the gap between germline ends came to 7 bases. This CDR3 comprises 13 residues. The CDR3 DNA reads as TGTGCCAGCAGCGGGCTCGGGAACACTGAAGCTTTCTTT. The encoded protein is CASSGLGNTEAFF.

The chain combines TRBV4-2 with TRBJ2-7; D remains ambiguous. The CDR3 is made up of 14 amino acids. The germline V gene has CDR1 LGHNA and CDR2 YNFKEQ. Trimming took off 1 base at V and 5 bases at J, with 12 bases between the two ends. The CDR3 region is CASSQGGMGNEQYF. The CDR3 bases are TGTGCCAGCAGCCAAGGGGGTATGGGGAACGAGCAGTACTTC.